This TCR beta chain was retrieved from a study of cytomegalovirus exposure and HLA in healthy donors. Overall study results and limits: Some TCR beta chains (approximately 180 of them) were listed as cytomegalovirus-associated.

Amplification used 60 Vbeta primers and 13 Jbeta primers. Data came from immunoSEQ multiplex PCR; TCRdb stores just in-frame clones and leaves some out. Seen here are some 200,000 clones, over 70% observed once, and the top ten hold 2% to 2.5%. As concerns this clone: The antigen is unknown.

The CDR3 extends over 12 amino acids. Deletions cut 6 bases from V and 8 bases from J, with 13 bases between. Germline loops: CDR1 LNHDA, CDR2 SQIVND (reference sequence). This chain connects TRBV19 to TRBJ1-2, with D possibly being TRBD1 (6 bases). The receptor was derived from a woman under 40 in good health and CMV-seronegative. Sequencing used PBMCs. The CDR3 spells CASRDGQIGYTF. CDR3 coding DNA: TGTGCCAGTAGGGACGGACAGATAGGCTACACCTTC.